This TCR beta chain is drawn from a study of type 1 and type 2 diabetes patients. About the research overall: Samples came from type 1 diabetic, type 2 diabetic or nondiabetic people, recruited in China.

Regarding the study as a whole: Age and gender were not matched between study groups. With limited T2D and control samples, some T1D-only expanded clones may not be T1D-specific. Type 2 diabetes repertoires were more diverse than type 1 diabetes repertoires.

The length of the CDR3 is 14 residues. The V and J ends lost 7 bases and 5 bases, in that order; junction bases with no gene match: 5. CDR1 is LNHDA, CDR2 SQIVND, per germline (reference sequence). Genomic DNA was the PCR template. The TCR beta CDR3 region was amplified using 30 forward and 13 reverse primers. TCRdb re-called the multiplex PCR reads through MiXCR, storing one row per CDR3 protein. Of about 270,000 distinct CDR3 sequences in the sample, around 47% were seen once. As regards this clonotype: Its specificity is not known.

Sequencing was carried out using peripheral blood mononuclear cells (PBMCs). The clonotype originates from a man between 18 and 35 years old with type 2 diabetes. The chain has TRBV19 and TRBJ2-2; 9 positions agree with TRBD1. CDR3 protein: CASKGQGKTGELFF. CDR3 nucleotide sequence: TGTGCCAGTAAGGGACAGGGTAAGACCGGGGAGCTGTTTTTT.